Sequencing of this TCR beta chain was carried out in a study of vaccination and CD4 T cells after COVID-19. Study details: Across the group, participants received two doses of either BNT162b2 or mRNA-1273 vaccine. Samples taken post-COVID came a median 101 days after diagnosis, ranging from 35 to 161.

In this sample, this clonotype turned up a few times. The antigen is undetermined. This CDR3 contains 13 residues. Germline assignment: CDR1 DFQATT and CDR2 SNEGSKA (reference sequence). The V end lost 3 bases, the J end lost 3 bases, and 9 bases lay between the germline ends. Documented treatment: roughly ten-day PBMC culture with coronavirus spike peptide pools or control peptides (ViraFEST assay). Using peptide pools, antigen-specific T cells were expanded in ViraFEST before TCRs were sequenced. Sequencing of the DNA from cultured CD4+ T cells was carried out with the Oncomine TCR Beta short-read assay. TCRdb redid the calling of the PCR reads with MiXCR, one entry per CDR3 protein. The sample lists 20,000 to 30,000 distinct CDR3 sequences, around two thirds occurring once.

J is TRBJ1-5 and V is TRBV20-1; D is ambiguous. Sequencing was done on a sample of CD4+ T cells from blood, cultured in vitro. The TCR was taken from a human donor who had recovered from COVID-19. In DNA form, the CDR3 reads TGCAGTGCTAGGGCTGGGAACAATCAGCCCCAGCATTTT. Translated, it gives CSARAGNNQPQHF.